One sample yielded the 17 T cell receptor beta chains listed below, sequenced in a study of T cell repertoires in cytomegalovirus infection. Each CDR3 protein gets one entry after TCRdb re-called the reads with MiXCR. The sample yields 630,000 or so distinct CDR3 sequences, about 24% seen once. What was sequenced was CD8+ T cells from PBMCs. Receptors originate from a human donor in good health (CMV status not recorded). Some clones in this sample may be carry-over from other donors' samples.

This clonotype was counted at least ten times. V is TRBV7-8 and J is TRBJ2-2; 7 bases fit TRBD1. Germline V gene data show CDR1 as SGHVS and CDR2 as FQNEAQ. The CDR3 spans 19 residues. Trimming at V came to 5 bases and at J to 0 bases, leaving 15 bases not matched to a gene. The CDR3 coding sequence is TGTGCCAGCAGCCCTTACGCTAGTTCGGGGACAGCGAACACCGGGGAGCTGTTTTTT. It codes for CASSPYASSGTANTGELFF.

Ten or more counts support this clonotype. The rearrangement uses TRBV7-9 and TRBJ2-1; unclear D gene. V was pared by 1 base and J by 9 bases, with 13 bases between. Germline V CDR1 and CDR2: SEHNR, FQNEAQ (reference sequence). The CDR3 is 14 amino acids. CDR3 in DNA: TGTGCCAGCAGCTTAGTTGTAGGGAATGGTGAGCAGTTCTTC. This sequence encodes CASSLVVGNGEQFF.

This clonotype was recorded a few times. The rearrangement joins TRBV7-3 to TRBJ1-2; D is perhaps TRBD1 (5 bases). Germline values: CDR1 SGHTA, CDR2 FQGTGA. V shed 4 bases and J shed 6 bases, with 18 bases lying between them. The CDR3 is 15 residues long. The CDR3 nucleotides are TGTGCCAGCAGCTCCTCCGCCGGGGGAAGGGATGGCTACACCTTC. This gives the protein CASSSSAGGRDGYTF.

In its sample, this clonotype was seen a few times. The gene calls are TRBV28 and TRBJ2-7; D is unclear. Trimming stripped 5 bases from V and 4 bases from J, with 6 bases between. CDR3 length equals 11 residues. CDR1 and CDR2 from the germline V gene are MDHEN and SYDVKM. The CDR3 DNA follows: TGTGCCAGCAGTAGACCTTACGAGCAGTACTTC. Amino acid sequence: CASSRPYEQYF.

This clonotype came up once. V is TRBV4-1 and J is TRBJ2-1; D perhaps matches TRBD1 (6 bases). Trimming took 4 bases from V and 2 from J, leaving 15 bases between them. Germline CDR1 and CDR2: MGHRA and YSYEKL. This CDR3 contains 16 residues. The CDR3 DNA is TGCGCCAGCAGCCGTACAGGGTTAGGTACCTACAATGAGCAGTTCTTC. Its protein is CASSRTGLGTYNEQFF.

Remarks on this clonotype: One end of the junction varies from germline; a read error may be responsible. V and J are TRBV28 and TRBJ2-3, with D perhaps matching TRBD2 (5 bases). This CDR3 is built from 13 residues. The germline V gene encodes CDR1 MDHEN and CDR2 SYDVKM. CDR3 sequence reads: CASSYPLAETQYF. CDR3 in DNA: TGTGCCAGCAGCTATCCTCTAGCAGAAACGCAGTATTTT.

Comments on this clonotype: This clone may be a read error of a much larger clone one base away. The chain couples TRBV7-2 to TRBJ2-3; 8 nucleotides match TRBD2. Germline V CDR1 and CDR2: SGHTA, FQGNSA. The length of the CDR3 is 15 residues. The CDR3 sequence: CARSPRTSFPDTQYF. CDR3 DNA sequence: TGTGCCCGCAGCCCCAGGACTAGCTTCCCAGATACGCAGTATTTT.

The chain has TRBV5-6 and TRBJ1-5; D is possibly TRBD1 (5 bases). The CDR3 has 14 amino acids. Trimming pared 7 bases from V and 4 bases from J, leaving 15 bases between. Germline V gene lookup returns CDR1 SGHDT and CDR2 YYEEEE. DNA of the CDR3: TGTGCCAGCTGGGGCCCCGTTGTTAATCAGCCCCAGCATTTT. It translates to CASWGPVVNQPQHF.

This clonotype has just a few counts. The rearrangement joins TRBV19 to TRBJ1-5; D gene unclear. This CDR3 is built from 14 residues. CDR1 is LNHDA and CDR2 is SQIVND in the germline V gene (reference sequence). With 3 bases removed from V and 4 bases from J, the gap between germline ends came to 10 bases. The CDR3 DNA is TGTGCCAGTAGTATCGTGTGGGAGAATCAGCCCCAGCATTTT. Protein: CASSIVWENQPQHF.

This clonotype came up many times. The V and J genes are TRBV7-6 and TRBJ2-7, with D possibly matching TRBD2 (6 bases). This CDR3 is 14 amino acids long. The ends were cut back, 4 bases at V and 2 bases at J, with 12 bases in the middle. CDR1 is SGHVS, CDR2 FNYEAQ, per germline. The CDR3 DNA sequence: TGTGCCAGCAGCTCTCGGCCGGGAGCCTACGAGCAGTACTTC. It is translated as CASSSRPGAYEQYF.

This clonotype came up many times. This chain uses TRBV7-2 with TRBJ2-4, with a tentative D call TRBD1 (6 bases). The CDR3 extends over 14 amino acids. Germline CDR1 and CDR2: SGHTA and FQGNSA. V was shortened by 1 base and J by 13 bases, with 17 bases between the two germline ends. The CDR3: CASSLGQASPTQYF. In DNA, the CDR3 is TGTGCCAGCAGCTTAGGACAGGCCTCTCCAACACAGTACTTC.

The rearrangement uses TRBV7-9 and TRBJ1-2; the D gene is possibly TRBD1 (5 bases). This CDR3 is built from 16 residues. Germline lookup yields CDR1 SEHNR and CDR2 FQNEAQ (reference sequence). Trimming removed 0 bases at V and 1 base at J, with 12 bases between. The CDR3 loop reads CASSLAPRQSNYGYTF. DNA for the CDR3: TGTGCCAGCAGCTTAGCGCCCCGACAGAGTAACTATGGCTACACCTTC.

CDR3 residues: CASSLEGRDPEAFF. CDR3 in DNA: TGTGCCAGCAGCTTGGAGGGCAGGGACCCTGAAGCTTTCTTT. This chain uses TRBV5-6 with TRBJ1-1; a possible D gene is TRBD1 (5 bases). The germline gives CDR1 SGHDT, CDR2 YYEEEE. The CDR3 is 14 amino acids. V was clipped by 0 bases and J by 6 bases, with 12 bases between them.

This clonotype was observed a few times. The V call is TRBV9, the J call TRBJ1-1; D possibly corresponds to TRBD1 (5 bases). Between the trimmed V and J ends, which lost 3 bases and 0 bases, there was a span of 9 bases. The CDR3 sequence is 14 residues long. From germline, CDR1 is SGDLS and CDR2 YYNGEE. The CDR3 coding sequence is TGTGCCAGCAGCGCCCGGGGGGTGAACACTGAAGCTTTCTTT. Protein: CASSARGVNTEAFF.

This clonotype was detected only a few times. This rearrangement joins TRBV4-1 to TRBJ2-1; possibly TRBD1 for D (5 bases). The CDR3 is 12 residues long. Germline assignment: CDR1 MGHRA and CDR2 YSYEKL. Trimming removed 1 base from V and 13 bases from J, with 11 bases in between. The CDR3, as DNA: TGCGCCAGCAGCCAAGGAATGGGGCACCAGTTCTTC. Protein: CASSQGMGHQFF.

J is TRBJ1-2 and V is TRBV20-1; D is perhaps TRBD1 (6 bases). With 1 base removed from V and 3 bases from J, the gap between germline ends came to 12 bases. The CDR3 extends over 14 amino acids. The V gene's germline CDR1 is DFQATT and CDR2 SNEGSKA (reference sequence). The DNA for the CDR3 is TGCAGTGCTAGAGCAAACCAGGGGCACTATGGCTACACCTTC. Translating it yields CSARANQGHYGYTF.

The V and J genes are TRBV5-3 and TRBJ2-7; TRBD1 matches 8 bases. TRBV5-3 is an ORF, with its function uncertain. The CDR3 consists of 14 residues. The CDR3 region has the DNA TGTGTCAGCAGCTTGGGACAGGTTACCTACGAGCAGTACTTC. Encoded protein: CVSSLGQVTYEQYF.